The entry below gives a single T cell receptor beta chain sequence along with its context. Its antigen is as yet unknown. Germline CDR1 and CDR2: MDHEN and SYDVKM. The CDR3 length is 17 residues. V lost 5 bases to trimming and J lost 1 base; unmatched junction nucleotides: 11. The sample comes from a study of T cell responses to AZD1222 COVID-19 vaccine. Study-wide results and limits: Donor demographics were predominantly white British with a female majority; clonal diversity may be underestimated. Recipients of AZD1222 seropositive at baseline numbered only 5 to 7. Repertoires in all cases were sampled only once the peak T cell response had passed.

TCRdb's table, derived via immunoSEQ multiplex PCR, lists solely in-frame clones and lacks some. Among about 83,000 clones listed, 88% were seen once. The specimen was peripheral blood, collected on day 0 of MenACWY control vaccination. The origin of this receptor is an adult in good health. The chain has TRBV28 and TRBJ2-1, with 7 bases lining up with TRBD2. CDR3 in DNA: TGTGCCAGCAGTCCGCTTTCGGGAGGAGCGTCCTACAATGAGCAGTTCTTC. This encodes CASSPLSGGASYNEQFF.